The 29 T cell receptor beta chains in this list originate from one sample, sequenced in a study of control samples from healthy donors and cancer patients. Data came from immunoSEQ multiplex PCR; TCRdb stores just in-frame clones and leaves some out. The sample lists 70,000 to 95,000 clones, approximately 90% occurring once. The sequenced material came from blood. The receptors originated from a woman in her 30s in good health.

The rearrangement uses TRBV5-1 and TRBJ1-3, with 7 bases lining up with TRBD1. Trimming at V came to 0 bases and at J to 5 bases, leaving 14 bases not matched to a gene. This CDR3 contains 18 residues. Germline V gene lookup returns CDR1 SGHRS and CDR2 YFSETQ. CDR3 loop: CASSLAGGTDERRNTIYF. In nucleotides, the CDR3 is TGCGCCAGCAGCTTGGCAGGGGGGACAGACGAGAGGAGAAACACCATATATTTT.

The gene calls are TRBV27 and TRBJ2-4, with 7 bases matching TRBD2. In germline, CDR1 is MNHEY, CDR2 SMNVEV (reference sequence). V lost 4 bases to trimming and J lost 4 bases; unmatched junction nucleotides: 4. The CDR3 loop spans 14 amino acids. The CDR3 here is CASSSPGGKNIQYF. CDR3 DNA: TGTGCCAGCAGTTCCCCCGGGGGGAAAAACATTCAGTACTTC.

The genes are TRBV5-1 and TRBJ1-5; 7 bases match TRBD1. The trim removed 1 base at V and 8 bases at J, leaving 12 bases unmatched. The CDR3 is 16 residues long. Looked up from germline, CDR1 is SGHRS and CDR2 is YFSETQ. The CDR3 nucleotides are TGCGCCAGCAGCTTGACTGGCAGGGGGTTTGATGAGCCCCAGCATTTT. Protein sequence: CASSLTGRGFDEPQHF.

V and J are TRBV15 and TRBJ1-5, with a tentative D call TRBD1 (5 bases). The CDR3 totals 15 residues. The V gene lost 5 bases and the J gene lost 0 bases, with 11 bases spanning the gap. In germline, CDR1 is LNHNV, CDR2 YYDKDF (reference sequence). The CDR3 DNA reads TGTGCCACCAGCGCGGGACGCGATAGCAATCAGCCCCAGCATTTT. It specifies CATSAGRDSNQPQHF.

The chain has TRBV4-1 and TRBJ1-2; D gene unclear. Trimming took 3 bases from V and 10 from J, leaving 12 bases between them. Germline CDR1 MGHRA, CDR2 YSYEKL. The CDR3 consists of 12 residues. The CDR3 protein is CASSQTSADYTF. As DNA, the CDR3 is TGCGCCAGCAGCCAGACAAGCGCGGACTACACCTTC.

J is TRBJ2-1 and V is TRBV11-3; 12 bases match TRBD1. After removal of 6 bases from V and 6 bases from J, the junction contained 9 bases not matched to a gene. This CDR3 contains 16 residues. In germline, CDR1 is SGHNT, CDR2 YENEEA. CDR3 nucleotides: TGTGCCAGCAGGGAAGGGCTGGGACAGGGGGCCAATGAGCAGTTCTTC. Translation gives CASREGLGQGANEQFF.

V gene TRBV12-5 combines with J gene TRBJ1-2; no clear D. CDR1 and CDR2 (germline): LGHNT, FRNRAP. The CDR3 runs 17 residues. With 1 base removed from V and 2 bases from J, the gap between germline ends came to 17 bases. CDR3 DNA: TGTGCTAGTGGTTTGGGTCTGGGCTCCTCGGTGAACTATGGCTACACCTTC. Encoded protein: CASGLGLGSSVNYGYTF.

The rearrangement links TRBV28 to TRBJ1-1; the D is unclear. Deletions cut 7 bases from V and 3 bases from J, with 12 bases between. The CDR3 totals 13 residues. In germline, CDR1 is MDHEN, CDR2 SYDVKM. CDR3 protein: CASIRGGDTEAFF. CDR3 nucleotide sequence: TGTGCCAGCATTCGGGGTGGGGACACTGAAGCTTTCTTT.

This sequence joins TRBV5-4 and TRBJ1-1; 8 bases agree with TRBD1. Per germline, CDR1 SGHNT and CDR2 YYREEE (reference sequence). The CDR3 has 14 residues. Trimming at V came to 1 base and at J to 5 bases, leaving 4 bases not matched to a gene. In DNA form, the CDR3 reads TGTGCCAGCAGCTTGCAGGGGGCGCGTACTGAAGCTTTCTTT. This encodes CASSLQGARTEAFF.

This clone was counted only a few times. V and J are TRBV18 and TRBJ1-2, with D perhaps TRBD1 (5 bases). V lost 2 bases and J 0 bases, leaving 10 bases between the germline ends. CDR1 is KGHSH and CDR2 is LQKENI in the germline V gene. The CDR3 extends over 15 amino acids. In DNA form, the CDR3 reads TGTGCCAGCTCACCATTTACAGGTTCTAACTATGGCTACACCTTC. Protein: CASSPFTGSNYGYTF.

In nucleotides, the CDR3 is TGTGCCAGCAGCTTATTCAACTTTTCGGCCCAGCCCCAGCATTTT. This encodes CASSLFNFSAQPQHF. This sequence joins TRBV5-7 and TRBJ1-5, with D hard to call. TRBV5-7 is given ORF status, its function remaining uncertain. V was clipped by 2 bases and J by 7 bases, with 16 bases between them. The CDR3 runs to 15 residues.

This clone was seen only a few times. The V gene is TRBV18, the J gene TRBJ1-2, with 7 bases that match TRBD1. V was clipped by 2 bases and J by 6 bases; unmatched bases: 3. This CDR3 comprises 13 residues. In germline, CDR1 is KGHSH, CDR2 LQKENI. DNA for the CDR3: TGTGCCAGCTCACCAGGACAGGCCAATGGCTACACCTTC. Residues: CASSPGQANGYTF.

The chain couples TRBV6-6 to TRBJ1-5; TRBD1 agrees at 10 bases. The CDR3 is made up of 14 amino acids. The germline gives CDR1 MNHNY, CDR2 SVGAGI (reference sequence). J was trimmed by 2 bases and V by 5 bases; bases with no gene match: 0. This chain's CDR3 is CASSGQGGNQPQHF. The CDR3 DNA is TGTGCCAGCAGTGGACAGGGGGGCAATCAGCCCCAGCATTTT.

CDR3 sequence (DNA): TGCGCCAGCAGCTCCCAACACGGGTCGACCCAGCATTTT. This gives the protein CASSSQHGSTQHF. The chain recombines TRBV5-1 with TRBJ1-5, with unresolved D. V was trimmed by 3 bases and J by 11 bases, leaving 15 bases between them. From germline, CDR1 is SGHRS and CDR2 YFSETQ. The CDR3 length is 13 residues.

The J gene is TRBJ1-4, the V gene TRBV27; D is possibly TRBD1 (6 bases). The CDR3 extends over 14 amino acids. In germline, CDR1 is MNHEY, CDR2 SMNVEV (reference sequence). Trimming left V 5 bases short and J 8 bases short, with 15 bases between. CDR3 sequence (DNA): TGTGCCAGCAGTCGGCAGACAGGTCGCGAAAAACTGTTTTTT. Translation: CASSRQTGREKLFF.

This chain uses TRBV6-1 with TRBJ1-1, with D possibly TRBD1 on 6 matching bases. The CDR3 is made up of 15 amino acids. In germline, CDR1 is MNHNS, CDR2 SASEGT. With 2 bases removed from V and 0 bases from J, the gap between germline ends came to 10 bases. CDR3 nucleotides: TGTGCCAGCAGTGAACCGGGACATTTGAACACTGAAGCTTTCTTT. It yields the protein CASSEPGHLNTEAFF.

The CDR3 loop reads CASSVAENEQFF. The DNA of the CDR3 is TGTGCCAGCAGCGTAGCTGAAAATGAGCAGTTCTTC. This sequence joins TRBV9 and TRBJ2-1; no reliable D call. The germline V gene encodes CDR1 SGDLS and CDR2 YYNGEE. The CDR3 runs 12 residues. Trimming left V 0 bases short and J 7 bases short, with 5 bases between.

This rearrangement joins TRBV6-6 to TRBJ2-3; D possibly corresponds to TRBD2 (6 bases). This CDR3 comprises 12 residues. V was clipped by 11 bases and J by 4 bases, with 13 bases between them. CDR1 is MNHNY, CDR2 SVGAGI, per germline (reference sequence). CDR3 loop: CACQEGPDTQYF. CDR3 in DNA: TGTGCCTGCCAGGAGGGTCCAGATACGCAGTATTTT.

The CDR3: CASSEFAGGGKNIQYF. CDR3 DNA: TGTGCCAGCAGTGAATTTGCAGGGGGAGGCAAAAACATTCAGTACTTC. V gene TRBV25-1 combines with J gene TRBJ2-4; D is perhaps TRBD1 (7 bases). CDR1 and CDR2 (germline): MGHDK, SYGVNS. This CDR3 spans 16 amino acids. With 1 base removed from V and 3 bases from J, the gap between germline ends came to 13 bases.

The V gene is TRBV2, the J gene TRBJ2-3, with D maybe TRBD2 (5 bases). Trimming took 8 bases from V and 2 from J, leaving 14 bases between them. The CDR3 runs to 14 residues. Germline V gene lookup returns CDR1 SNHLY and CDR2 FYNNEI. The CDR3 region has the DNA TGTGCCAGCTTGTGGGTTCGGGACACAGATACGCAGTATTTT. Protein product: CASLWVRDTDTQYF. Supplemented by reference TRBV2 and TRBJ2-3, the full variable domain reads EPEVTQTPSHQVTQMGQEVILRCVPISNHLYFYWYRQILGQKVEFLVSFYNNEISEKSEIFDDQFSVERPDGSNFTLKIRSTKLEDSAMYFCASLWVRDTDTQYFGPGTRLTVL.

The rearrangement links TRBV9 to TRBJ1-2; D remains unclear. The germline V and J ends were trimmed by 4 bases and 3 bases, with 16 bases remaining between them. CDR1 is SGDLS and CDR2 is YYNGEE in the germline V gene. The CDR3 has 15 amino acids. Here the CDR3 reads CASSPSEVPYYGYTF. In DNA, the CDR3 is TGTGCCAGCAGCCCGTCGGAGGTTCCATACTATGGCTACACCTTC.

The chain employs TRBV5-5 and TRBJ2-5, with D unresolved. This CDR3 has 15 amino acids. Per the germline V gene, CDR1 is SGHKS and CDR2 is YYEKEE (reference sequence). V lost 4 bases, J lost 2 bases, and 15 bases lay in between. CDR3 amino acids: CASSLEIGLQETQYF. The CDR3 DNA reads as TGTGCCAGCAGCCTCGAGATTGGGTTACAAGAGACCCAGTACTTC.

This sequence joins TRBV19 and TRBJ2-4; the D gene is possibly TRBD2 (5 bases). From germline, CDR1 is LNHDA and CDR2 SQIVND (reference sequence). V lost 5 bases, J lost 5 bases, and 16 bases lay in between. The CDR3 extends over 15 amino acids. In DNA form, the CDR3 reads TGTGCCAGTAGTCCTCCGAGGGCCCGACAAAACATTCAGTACTTC. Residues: CASSPPRARQNIQYF.

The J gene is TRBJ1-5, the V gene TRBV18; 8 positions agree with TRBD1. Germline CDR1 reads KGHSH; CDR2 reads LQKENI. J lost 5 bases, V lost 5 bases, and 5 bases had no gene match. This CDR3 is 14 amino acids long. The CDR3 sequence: CASSATGGDQPQHF. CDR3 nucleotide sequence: TGTGCCAGCTCAGCAACAGGGGGAGATCAGCCCCAGCATTTT.

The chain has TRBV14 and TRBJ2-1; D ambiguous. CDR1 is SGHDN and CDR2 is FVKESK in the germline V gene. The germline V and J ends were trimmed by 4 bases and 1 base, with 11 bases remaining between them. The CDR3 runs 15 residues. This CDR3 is CASSRSPGSYNEQFF. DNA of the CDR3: TGTGCCAGCAGCCGCTCCCCGGGTTCCTACAATGAGCAGTTCTTC.

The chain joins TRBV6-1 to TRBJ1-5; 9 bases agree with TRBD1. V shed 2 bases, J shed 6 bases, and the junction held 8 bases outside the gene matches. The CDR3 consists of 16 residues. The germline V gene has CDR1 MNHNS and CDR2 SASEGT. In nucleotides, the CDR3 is TGTGCCAGCAGTGAAAGAGGACAGGGGCGGGGTCAGCCCCAGCATTTT. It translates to CASSERGQGRGQPQHF.

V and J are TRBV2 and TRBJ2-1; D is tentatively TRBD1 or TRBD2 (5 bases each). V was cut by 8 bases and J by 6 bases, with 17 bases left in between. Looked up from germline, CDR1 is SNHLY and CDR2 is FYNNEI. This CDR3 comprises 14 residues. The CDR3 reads CASEEDTTGNEQFF. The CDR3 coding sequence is TGTGCCAGCGAGGAGGACACTACCGGCAATGAGCAGTTCTTC.

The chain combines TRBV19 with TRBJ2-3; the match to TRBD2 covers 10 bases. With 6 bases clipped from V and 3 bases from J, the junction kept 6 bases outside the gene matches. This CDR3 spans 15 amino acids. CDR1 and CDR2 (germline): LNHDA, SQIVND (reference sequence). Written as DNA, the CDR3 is TGTGCCAGTAGCCTAGCGGGAGTAGGGACAGATACGCAGTATTTT. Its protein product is CASSLAGVGTDTQYF.

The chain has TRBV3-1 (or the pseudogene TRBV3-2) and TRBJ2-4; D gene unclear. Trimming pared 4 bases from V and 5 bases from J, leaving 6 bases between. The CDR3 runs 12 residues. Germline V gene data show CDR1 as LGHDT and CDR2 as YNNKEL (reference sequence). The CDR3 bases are TGTGCCAGCAGCCCCCAGGAAAACATTCAGTACTTC. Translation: CASSPQENIQYF.